One and the same sample provided the 21 T cell receptor beta chains below, sequenced in a study of OX40 agonist ivuxolimab in advanced cancers. Produced via immunoSEQ multiplex PCR; TCRdb's table is partial and in-frame only. The repertoire holds around 19,000 clones, with around four fifths as singletons. The starting material was CD4+ or CD8+ T cells sorted from blood, obtained in a trial of the OX40 agonist ivuxolimab. Every receptor here comes from an adult with an advanced solid tumor such as melanoma, head and neck, liver or kidney cancer.

The chain couples TRBV7-2 to TRBJ2-1; tentatively, D is TRBD2 (6 bases). The V end lost 2 bases, the J end lost 0 bases, and 8 bases lay between the germline ends. The length of the CDR3 is 15 residues. Germline loops: CDR1 SGHTA, CDR2 FQGNSA. As DNA, the CDR3 is TGTGCCAGCAGCTTAAGGGACTCCTCCTACAATGAGCAGTTCTTC. Residues: CASSLRDSSYNEQFF.

This clone came up a few times. The chain recombines TRBV30 with TRBJ1-4; D remains ambiguous. The CDR3 is made up of 14 amino acids. The germline V gene encodes CDR1 GTSNPN and CDR2 SVGIG (reference sequence). V was shortened by 4 bases and J by 5 bases, with 14 bases between the two germline ends. CDR3 sequence: CAWNGGLLNEKLFF. In DNA, the CDR3 is TGTGCCTGGAATGGAGGACTTCTCAATGAAAAACTGTTTTTT.

The chain is built from TRBV7-9 and TRBJ1-4; D uncertain. In germline, CDR1 is SEHNR, CDR2 FQNEAQ (reference sequence). The ends were cut back, 1 base at V and 4 bases at J, with 13 bases in the middle. The CDR3 is 16 residues long. CDR3 DNA: TGTGCCAGCAGCTTAGGTGGCGCGGGGAGTAATGAAAAACTGTTTTTT. Its translation: CASSLGGAGSNEKLFF.

V usage is TRBV9 and J usage is TRBJ2-1; D unresolved. The ends were cut back, 0 bases at V and 5 bases at J, with 6 bases in the middle. Germline values: CDR1 SGDLS, CDR2 YYNGEE. The CDR3 spans 13 residues. The CDR3, as DNA: TGTGCCAGCAGCGTAGTACAGAACAATGAGCAGTTCTTC. As protein: CASSVVQNNEQFF.

The chain links TRBV14 to TRBJ1-1; D perhaps matches TRBD1 (6 bases). The CDR3 is made up of 17 amino acids. Germline V gene sequence: CDR1 SGHDN, CDR2 FVKESK. The germline V and J ends were trimmed by 4 bases and 0 bases, with 18 bases remaining between them. CDR3 sequence: CASSPLQQGWVNTEAFF. The CDR3 DNA is TGTGCCAGCAGCCCCCTTCAACAGGGTTGGGTGAACACTGAAGCTTTCTTT.

The CDR3 reads CASSQENRASYEQYF. CDR3 nucleotides: TGCGCCAGCAGCCAAGAAAACAGGGCTTCCTACGAGCAGTACTTC. The chain uses TRBV4-1 and TRBJ2-7; D possibly corresponds to TRBD1 (6 bases). The CDR3 length is 15 residues. V was trimmed by 0 bases and J by 1 base, leaving 10 bases between them. Germline CDR1 is MGHRA and CDR2 is YSYEKL.

This clone was counted between two and nine times. The gene calls are TRBV4-1 and TRBJ2-7; 7 bases are a match to TRBD2. The CDR3 has 13 residues. Germline trimming cut 2 bases from V and 6 bases from J; bases unmatched to any gene: 4. Germline V gene sequence: CDR1 MGHRA, CDR2 YSYEKL. In DNA form, the CDR3 reads TGCGCCAGCAGCCAAAGTGGGGGGGTCGAGCAGTACTTC. This translates into CASSQSGGVEQYF.

The rearrangement links TRBV14 to TRBJ2-1, with D hard to call. Germline assignment: CDR1 SGHDN and CDR2 FVKESK. V was cut by 0 bases and J by 8 bases, with 14 bases left in between. This CDR3 is built from 15 residues. CDR3 loop: CASSQDFGFSHEQFF. The CDR3 coding sequence is TGTGCCAGCAGCCAAGACTTTGGATTCTCTCATGAGCAGTTCTTC.

Worth noting for this clone: This may arise from a read error, as a much more abundant clone is one base away. Other DNA sequences in the same sample also yield this CDR3. V and J are TRBV6-5 and TRBJ2-7, with 12 bases identical to TRBD1. Germline V CDR1 and CDR2: MNHEY, SVGAGI. The CDR3 has 14 amino acids. This CDR3 is CASSSGTGGYEQYF. The CDR3 DNA reads TGTGCCAGCAGCTCCGGGACAGGGGGCTACGAACAGTACTTC.

The V call is TRBV4-3, the J call TRBJ2-7; D may be TRBD2 (5 bases). This CDR3 has 15 amino acids. Trimming took 0 bases from V and 1 from J, leaving 10 bases between them. Germline lookup yields CDR1 LGHNA and CDR2 YSLEER. The DNA for the CDR3 is TGCGCCAGCAGCCAAGACAGCGGACTTTCCTACGAGCAGTACTTC. Its translation is CASSQDSGLSYEQYF.

To note about this clone: Other DNA sequences in this specimen translate into the identical CDR3. The chain recombines TRBV5-1 with TRBJ2-5, with D hard to call. V lost 4 bases and J lost 1, with 8 bases in between. The germline CDR1 and CDR2 sequences are SGHRS and YFSETQ. The CDR3 has 13 residues. This chain's CDR3 is CASSPDLQETQYF. The CDR3 DNA is TGCGCCAGCAGCCCGGACCTCCAAGAGACCCAGTACTTC.

The V and J genes are TRBV7-9 and TRBJ1-6; D call uncertain. The CDR3 extends over 15 amino acids. V lost 1 base and J lost 8, with 12 bases in between. Germline assignment: CDR1 SEHNR and CDR2 FQNEAQ (reference sequence). CDR3 in DNA: TGTGCCAGCAGCTTAGATCGGCCAGACTATTCACCCCTCCACTTT. This encodes CASSLDRPDYSPLHF.

This sequence joins TRBV5-8 and TRBJ1-1; D is unclear. Germline V gene sequence: CDR1 SGHTS, CDR2 YDEGEE. Trimming took 9 bases from V and 1 from J, leaving 4 bases between them. The length of the CDR3 is 10 residues. The CDR3 spells CATENTEAFF. CDR3 nucleotide sequence: TGTGCCACCGAGAACACTGAAGCTTTCTTT.

This chain connects TRBV4-3 to TRBJ2-7, with D perhaps TRBD2 (5 bases). Between the trimmed V and J ends, which lost 0 bases and 2 bases, there was a span of 11 bases. The CDR3 has 15 residues. From germline, CDR1 is LGHNA and CDR2 YSLEER. The CDR3 DNA follows: TGCGCCAGCAGCCAAGATGCTAGCTTCACCTACGAGCAGTACTTC. Translating it yields CASSQDASFTYEQYF.

The chain is built from TRBV27 and TRBJ2-7; 8 bases are shared with TRBD1. The germline V gene has CDR1 MNHEY and CDR2 SMNVEV (reference sequence). After removal of 6 bases from V and 7 bases from J, the junction contained 8 bases not matched to a gene. This CDR3 contains 13 residues. The DNA of the CDR3 is TGTGCCAGCAGACCTCAGGGGGCTGGTGAGCAGTACTTC. Its protein is CASRPQGAGEQYF.

J is TRBJ2-7 and V is TRBV9; D might be TRBD1 or TRBD2, each matching 6 bases. With 3 bases removed from V and 6 bases from J, the gap between germline ends came to 7 bases. From germline, CDR1 is SGDLS and CDR2 YYNGEE. This CDR3 contains 11 residues. This CDR3 reads CASSEGGEQYF. CDR3 coding DNA: TGTGCCAGCAGCGAGGGGGGCGAGCAGTACTTC.

The genes are TRBV5-1 and TRBJ1-5; no reliable D call. Per the germline V gene, CDR1 is SGHRS and CDR2 is YFSETQ. The CDR3 runs to 13 residues. V was clipped by 1 base and J by 4 bases, with 6 bases between them. The CDR3 DNA reads TGCGCCAGCAGCTTGTTGGGGAATCAGCCCCAGCATTTT. Its translation: CASSLLGNQPQHF. The full variable domain, with the rest looked up from reference TRBV5-1 and TRBJ1-5, is KAGVTQTPRYLIKTRGQQVTLSCSPISGHRSVSWYQQTPGQGLQFLFEYFSETQRNKGNFPGRFSGRQFSNSRSEMNVSTLELGDSALYLCASSLLGNQPQHFGDGTRLSIL.

This clone was found a few times. The V and J genes are TRBV7-9 and TRBJ1-1; TRBD1 might be the D (5 bases). The germline gives CDR1 SEHNR, CDR2 FQNEAQ (reference sequence). This CDR3 has 14 residues. Trimming left V 3 bases short and J 1 base short, with 9 bases between. The CDR3 loop reads CASSFPRGNTEAFF. CDR3 coding DNA: TGTGCCAGCAGCTTTCCTAGGGGGAACACTGAAGCTTTCTTT.

Comments on this clone: The same CDR3 can be traced to other DNA sequences in this sample. The V and J genes are TRBV6-1 and TRBJ2-7; no clear D. The ends were cut back, 2 bases at V and 5 bases at J, with 7 bases in the middle. The CDR3 contains 12 residues. In germline, CDR1 is MNHNS, CDR2 SASEGT. CDR3 sequence: CASSERLDEQYF. In DNA form, the CDR3 reads TGTGCCAGCAGTGAAAGGCTGGACGAGCAGTACTTC.

The chain carries TRBV14 and TRBJ2-7, with 7 bases that match TRBD2. The CDR3 has 14 residues. V was pared by 1 base and J by 0 bases, with 0 bases of the junction left unmatched. Germline-derived CDR1 and CDR2 are SGHDN and FVKESK. The chain's CDR3 is CASSQGGGSYEQYF. CDR3 nucleotide sequence: TGTGCCAGCAGCCAAGGCGGGGGCTCCTACGAGCAGTACTTC. The whole variable domain, remainder taken from reference TRBV14 and TRBJ2-7, is EAGVTQFPSHSVIEKGQTVTLRCDPISGHDNLYWYRRVMGKEIKFLLHFVKESKQDESGMPNNRFLAERTGGTYSTLKVQPAELEDSGVYFCASSQGGGSYEQYFGPGTRLTVT.

This clone was counted a single time. This chain links TRBV25-1 with TRBJ2-7; D is ambiguous. Germline assignment: CDR1 MGHDK and CDR2 SYGVNS. There are 14 residues in the CDR3. V lost 2 bases, J lost 1 base, and 9 bases lay in between. CDR3 amino acids: CASSEEPTSYEQYF. CDR3 DNA sequence: TGTGCCAGCAGTGAAGAACCCACTTCCTACGAGCAGTACTTC.